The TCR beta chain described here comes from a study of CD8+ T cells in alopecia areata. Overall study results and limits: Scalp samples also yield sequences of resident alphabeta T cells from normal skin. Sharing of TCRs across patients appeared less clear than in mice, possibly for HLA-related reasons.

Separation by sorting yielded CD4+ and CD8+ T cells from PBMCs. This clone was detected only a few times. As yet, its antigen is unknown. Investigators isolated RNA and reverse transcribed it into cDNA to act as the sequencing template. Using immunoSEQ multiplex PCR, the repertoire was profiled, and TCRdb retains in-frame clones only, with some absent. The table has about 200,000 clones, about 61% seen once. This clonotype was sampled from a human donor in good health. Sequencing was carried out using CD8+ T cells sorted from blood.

The CDR3 nucleotides are TGTGCCAGCAGCGTCGTGCCGGGACAAGGAGCTTTCTTT. Encoded protein: CASSVVPGQGAFF. The chain carries TRBV7-9 and TRBJ1-1; D may be TRBD1 (6 bases). The V end lost 5 bases, the J end lost 10 bases, and 17 bases lay between the germline ends. This CDR3 contains 13 residues. Germline CDR1 is SEHNR and CDR2 is FQNEAQ (reference sequence).